This TCR beta chain was sequenced during a study of graft-versus-host responses after intestinal transplantation. Across the whole study: Every recipient had anti-thymocyte globulin induction and about three years of tacrolimus plus steroids. General study findings and limits: Analysis identified GvH clones in recipient marrow, with some appearing first in ileum or blood.

Trimming cost V 0 bases and J 6 bases, with 9 bases left between them. Germline V gene sequence: CDR1 SGHDT, CDR2 YYEEEE. This CDR3 spans 13 amino acids. TCRdb's table, derived via immunoSEQ multiplex PCR, lists solely in-frame clones and lacks some. The data show roughly 73,000 clones, around nine tenths seen once. With respect to this clone: Its matching antigen is unknown.

The specimen was unstimulated CD8+ T cells sorted from spleen or lymph node cells, collected before transplant. This receptor was taken from a human donor who was the organ donor for an intestinal transplant. The genes are TRBV5-6 and TRBJ1-2; D gene ambiguous. The CDR3 reads CASSLERIHGYTF. CDR3 DNA sequence: TGTGCCAGCAGCTTGGAGAGGATTCATGGCTACACCTTC.